One and the same sample provided the 29 T cell receptor beta chains below, sequenced in a study of blood T cell repertoires in COVID-19. Here immunoSEQ multiplex PCR was the method, and the copy in TCRdb shows in-frame clones only, minus some. This table holds a few hundred thousand clones, 82% found once. Sequencing was performed on PBMCs or T cells enriched from blood (not recorded which). Receptors originate from a man aged 40-55 years who had recovered from COVID-19.

The rearrangement joins TRBV6-5 to TRBJ2-5; D is perhaps TRBD2 (7 bases). Trimming left V 10 bases short and J 1 base short, with 13 bases between. Per the germline V gene, CDR1 is MNHEY and CDR2 is SVGAGI. The CDR3 has 13 residues. The CDR3 is CATEGGVQETQYF. The CDR3 coding sequence is TGTGCCACCGAGGGGGGGGTCCAAGAGACCCAGTACTTC.

The gene calls are TRBV7-9 and TRBJ2-7, with 7 bases identical to TRBD2. The ends lost 5 bases at V and 7 bases at J; junction bases unmatched: 20. The CDR3 spans 17 residues. Looked up from germline, CDR1 is SEHNR and CDR2 is FQNEAQ (reference sequence). The CDR3 spells CASSPGGWAGEFREQYF. The CDR3 region has the DNA TGTGCCAGCAGCCCCGGGGGGTGGGCAGGAGAGTTTCGGGAGCAGTACTTC.

The genes are TRBV20-1 and TRBJ1-1; D gene unclear. This CDR3 is 11 amino acids long. Germline values: CDR1 DFQATT, CDR2 SNEGSKA (reference sequence). Trimming cost V 4 bases and J 11 bases, with 14 bases left between them. Here the CDR3 DNA reads TGCAGTGCTACCTCACGACAAAAGGCTTTCTTT. Residues: CSATSRQKAFF.

This clone is a singleton in its sample. The rearrangement links TRBV7-8 to TRBJ2-2, with 7 bases matching TRBD2. The V gene end was trimmed by 8 bases and the J gene end by 1 base; junction bases not matched to a gene: 7. Germline lookup yields CDR1 SGHVS and CDR2 FQNEAQ. There are 15 residues in the CDR3. CDR3 sequence (DNA): TGTGCCAGCGGTGTGGGGGGGGTGAACACCGGGGAGCTGTTTTTT. It yields the protein CASGVGGVNTGELFF. Together with reference TRBV7-8 and TRBJ2-2, the CDR3 gives the full variable domain: GAGVSQSPRYKVAKRGQDVALRCDPISGHVSLFWYQQALGQGPEFLTYFQNEAQLDKSGLPSDRFFAERPEGSVSTLKIQRTQQEDSAVYLCASGVGGVNTGELFFGEGSRLTVL.

The chain combines TRBV27 with TRBJ1-4, with a tentative D call TRBD1 (5 bases). V was trimmed by 1 base and J by 0 bases, leaving 9 bases between them. The length of the CDR3 is 16 residues. Germline V CDR1 and CDR2: MNHEY, SMNVEV (reference sequence). DNA of the CDR3: TGTGCCAGCAGTTTATTAGGACATCCAACTAATGAAAAACTGTTTTTT. Residues: CASSLLGHPTNEKLFF.

Worth noting for this clone: Distinct nucleotide sequences in the sample also encode this CDR3. J is TRBJ2-5 and V is TRBV12-3 or TRBV12-4; the D is unclear. Trimming removed 3 bases from V and 5 bases from J, with 4 bases in between. The CDR3 runs 11 residues. CDR3 sequence: CASSLRETQYF. For the CDR3, the DNA is TGTGCCAGCAGTTTGAGGGAGACCCAGTACTTC.

The chain carries TRBV5-1 and TRBJ2-7; 7 bases line up with TRBD1. Trimming at V came to 4 bases and at J to 2 bases, leaving 12 bases not matched to a gene. Germline V gene lookup returns CDR1 SGHRS and CDR2 YFSETQ. The CDR3 covers 16 residues. The CDR3 DNA reads as TGCGCCAGCAGCGGGGACAGCGTCTACCTGACCTACGAGCAGTACTTC. Amino acid sequence: CASSGDSVYLTYEQYF.

The chain combines TRBV7-2 with TRBJ2-1; 9 bases fit TRBD2. The ends lost 2 bases at V and 4 bases at J; junction bases unmatched: 3. CDR1 is SGHTA, CDR2 FQGNSA, per germline. The CDR3 is 15 amino acids. The CDR3 protein is CASSLLAGQYNEQFF. The DNA of the CDR3 is TGTGCCAGCAGCTTACTAGCGGGGCAGTACAATGAGCAGTTCTTC. The full variable domain, in which reference TRBV7-2 and TRBJ2-1 provide the parts outside the CDR3, is GAGVSQSPSNKVTEKGKDVELRCDPISGHTALYWYRQSLGQGLEFLIYFQGNSAPDKSGLPSDRFSAERTGGSVSTLTIQRTQQEDSAVYLCASSLLAGQYNEQFFGPGTRLTVL.

The chain couples TRBV28 to TRBJ1-2; no clear D. The CDR3 covers 13 residues. Germline assignment: CDR1 MDHEN and CDR2 SYDVKM. V shed 6 bases and J shed 6 bases, with 14 bases lying between them. CDR3 sequence (DNA): TGTGCCAGCAGGATCGCGGGAGCTCATGGCTACACCTTC. It translates to CASRIAGAHGYTF.

This clone has only one observation. The chain employs TRBV19 and TRBJ2-5; 10 positions agree with TRBD2. V shed 1 base, J shed 2 bases, and the junction held 4 bases outside the gene matches. Germline-derived CDR1 and CDR2 are LNHDA and SQIVND (reference sequence). This CDR3 has 16 amino acids. CDR3 sequence reads: CASSIGLAGAQETQYF. CDR3 nucleotides: TGTGCCAGTAGTATAGGCCTAGCGGGGGCTCAAGAGACCCAGTACTTC.

The chain uses TRBV7-6 and TRBJ2-1, with 8 bases aligning to TRBD1. V shed 5 bases, J shed 5 bases, and the junction held 8 bases outside the gene matches. The CDR3 runs to 15 residues. The germline V gene has CDR1 SGHVS and CDR2 FNYEAQ. CDR3 in DNA: TGTGCCAGCAGCACGGACAGGGAGTGGAACAATGAGCAGTTCTTC. Translated: CASSTDREWNNEQFF.

This chain connects TRBV5-1 to TRBJ2-5; possible D gene TRBD2, 5 bases. CDR3 length equals 15 residues. Trimming left V 0 bases short and J 4 bases short, with 13 bases between. Germline lookup yields CDR1 SGHRS and CDR2 YFSETQ. In DNA, the CDR3 is TGCGCCAGCAGCTTGGGCAACAGCGGTGGAGAGACCCAGTACTTC. Encoded protein: CASSLGNSGGETQYF.

The J gene is TRBJ1-2, the V gene TRBV3-1 (or the pseudogene TRBV3-2); TRBD1 matches at 7 bases. The germline CDR1 and CDR2 sequences are LGHDT and YNNKEL (reference sequence). Trimming cost V 3 bases and J 8 bases; bases outside gene matches: 15. This CDR3 is built from 16 residues. CDR3 residues: CASSHDAGGQYIGYTF. The CDR3 coding sequence is TGTGCCAGCAGCCACGACGCTGGGGGACAGTATATCGGCTACACCTTC.

The chain combines TRBV27 with TRBJ1-2; a possible D gene is TRBD1 (6 bases). The CDR3 is 14 residues long. V dropped 5 bases and J dropped 0 bases, with 10 bases sitting between them. Germline V CDR1 and CDR2: MNHEY, SMNVEV (reference sequence). CDR3: CASSPRTANYGYTF. The CDR3 coding sequence is TGTGCCAGCAGTCCCCGGACAGCTAACTATGGCTACACCTTC.

The rearrangement uses TRBV9 and TRBJ2-7; 7 bases are shared with TRBD2. Trimming cost V 2 bases and J 3 bases; bases outside gene matches: 8. CDR3 length: 15 residues. The germline gives CDR1 SGDLS, CDR2 YYNGEE. The CDR3 reads CASSVSGGGRYEQYF. CDR3 in DNA: TGTGCCAGCAGCGTTTCGGGCGGGGGACGCTACGAGCAGTACTTC.

This CDR3 is CSVIGDSTEAFF. In DNA, the CDR3 is TGCAGCGTTATTGGGGACAGCACTGAAGCTTTCTTT. The chain couples TRBV29-1 to TRBJ1-1; 7 bases map to TRBD1. In germline, CDR1 is SQVTM, CDR2 ANQGSEA. This CDR3 has 12 residues. V shed 5 bases and J 4 bases; nucleotides not matched to a gene: 4.

This clone was observed many times. The V gene is TRBV4-1, the J gene TRBJ2-7, with D uncertain. V was shortened by 1 base and J by 4 bases, with 11 bases between the two germline ends. Germline CDR1 and CDR2: MGHRA and YSYEKL. The CDR3 runs 14 residues. CDR3 nucleotide sequence: TGCGCCAGCAGCCAAGTCACAACGACTTACGAGCAGTACTTC. Translating gives CASSQVTTTYEQYF.

The genes are TRBV4-2 and TRBJ1-2, with a tentative D call TRBD1 (6 bases). CDR3 length: 15 residues. V was trimmed by 0 bases and J by 7 bases, leaving 15 bases between them. Looked up from germline, CDR1 is LGHNA and CDR2 is YNFKEQ. CDR3 nucleotides: TGTGCCAGCAGCCAAGATCCCAGGGGAAGTGGTGGCTACACCTTC. Protein: CASSQDPRGSGGYTF.

The rearrangement joins TRBV27 to TRBJ1-5; D is unresolved. Germline-derived CDR1 and CDR2 are MNHEY and SMNVEV (reference sequence). The CDR3 has 14 amino acids. V gave up 1 base and J gave up 7 bases, with 11 bases separating them. The CDR3 region is CASSLFLGRQPQHF. CDR3 sequence (DNA): TGTGCCAGCAGTTTATTTTTAGGGAGACAGCCCCAGCATTTT.

V gene TRBV5-4 combines with J gene TRBJ1-1; tentative D call: TRBD1 (6 bases). V lost 1 base and J lost 8, with 12 bases in between. This CDR3 is built from 13 residues. Per the germline V gene, CDR1 is SGHNT and CDR2 is YYREEE (reference sequence). CDR3: CASSLNRAFEAFF. CDR3 coding DNA: TGTGCCAGCAGCTTGAACAGGGCCTTCGAAGCTTTCTTT.

The chain uses TRBV28 and TRBJ2-3, with D perhaps TRBD1 (5 bases). V was trimmed by 8 bases and J by 6 bases, leaving 18 bases between them. This CDR3 has 14 residues. Germline lookup yields CDR1 MDHEN and CDR2 SYDVKM. The CDR3 nucleotides read TGTGCCAGCCTTAGAGGAGCCAGGGCGGATACGCAGTATTTT. Translated: CASLRGARADTQYF. Together with reference TRBV28 and TRBJ2-3, the CDR3 gives the full variable domain: DVKVTQSSRYLVKRTGEKVFLECVQDMDHENMFWYRQDPGLGLRLIYFSYDVKMKEKGDIPEGYSVSREKKERFSLILESASTNQTSMYLCASLRGARADTQYFGPGTRLTVL.

The rearrangement joins TRBV2 to TRBJ1-6; 8 nucleotides align to TRBD1. CDR1 is SNHLY and CDR2 is FYNNEI in the germline V gene. V lost 6 bases, J lost 6 bases, and 4 bases stayed unmatched. The CDR3 is made up of 14 amino acids. The CDR3 spells CASRGTGGNSPLHF. The CDR3, as DNA: TGTGCCAGCAGGGGAACAGGGGGTAATTCACCCCTCCACTTT.

Worth noting for this clone: A junction end diverges from the germline sequence, so it may reflect a read error. This chain uses TRBV6-2 or TRBV6-3 with TRBJ1-2; 7 positions match TRBD1. This CDR3 region has 11 residues. Germline lookup yields CDR1 MNHEY and CDR2 SVGEGT. Written as DNA, the CDR3 is TGTGCCAGCAGCCCCGACAGGGAAACAATCTTC. Translation gives CASSPDRETIF.

The CDR3 sequence: CASSGVATTEAFF. The CDR3 coding sequence is TGCGCCAGCAGCGGGGTAGCGACCACTGAAGCTTTCTTT. The chain employs TRBV5-1 and TRBJ1-1; unclear D gene. The CDR3 has 13 residues. V lost 4 bases, J lost 4 bases, and 11 bases lay in between. Germline V gives CDR1 SGHRS, CDR2 YFSETQ.

This clone has only one observation. This chain uses TRBV6-2 or TRBV6-3 with TRBJ1-4; D uncertain. The germline CDR1 and CDR2 sequences are MNHEY and SVGEGT. The ends were cut back, 2 bases at V and 4 bases at J, with 11 bases in the middle. The CDR3 totals 15 residues. The CDR3 sequence is CASSYETPINEKLFF. The CDR3 DNA reads as TGTGCCAGCAGTTACGAGACACCTATTAATGAAAAACTGTTTTTT.

The genes are TRBV15 and TRBJ1-1, with TRBD1 as a possible D gene (5 bases). Between the trimmed V and J ends, which lost 0 bases and 4 bases, there was a span of 12 bases. Germline assignment: CDR1 LNHNV and CDR2 YYDKDF (reference sequence). The CDR3 extends over 15 amino acids. CDR3 in DNA: TGTGCCACCAGCAGAGACGTGTGGGGGGGCACTGAAGCTTTCTTT. Amino acids: CATSRDVWGGTEAFF.

The DNA for the CDR3 is TGTGCCAGCAGCCCCAGCGCGGGAGAGGCCCAGCATTTT. Translation gives CASSPSAGEAQHF. The genes are TRBV7-3 and TRBJ1-5, with D hard to call. Trimming removed 5 bases at V and 11 bases at J, with 16 bases between. CDR3 length equals 13 residues. Germline lookup yields CDR1 SGHTA and CDR2 FQGTGA.

The chain employs TRBV4-2 and TRBJ2-3, with 7 bases lining up with TRBD1. The CDR3 covers 12 residues. Germline assignment: CDR1 LGHNA and CDR2 YNFKEQ. V was clipped by 4 bases and J by 6 bases; unmatched bases: 1. CDR3 DNA: TGTGCCAGCAGCCCGACAGGGGATACGCAGTATTTT. Its translation: CASSPTGDTQYF.

This chain links TRBV9 with TRBJ1-1; D not certain. CDR1 is SGDLS and CDR2 is YYNGEE in the germline V gene. The CDR3 consists of 15 residues. V dropped 4 bases and J dropped 3 bases, with 16 bases sitting between them. CDR3 bases: TGTGCCAGCAGCATCCGGAGCGGAACGGACACTGAAGCTTTCTTT. Protein: CASSIRSGTDTEAFF.